This T cell receptor beta chain derives from a study of shared clonotypes between healthy human individuals. Study summary: Donor composition was two women and three men, aged 18 to 49.

Naive CD8 cells lacked CD45RO, underwent positive selection for CCR7 and left out terminally differentiated effector memory CD45RA+ cells. Germline V gene sequence: CDR1 SSHAT, CDR2 FNYEAQ (reference sequence). The CDR3 runs 15 residues. Points from the study as a whole: Clonotypes which were not shared had lower generation probabilities than clonotypes that all four donors shared.

The input for sorted-subset replicate PCRs was around 210 ng DNA, tens of thousands of T cell genomes. Clones were read by immunoSEQ multiplex PCR, and TCRdb kept only the in-frame ones, dropping some. The sample yields hundreds of thousands of clones, around 96% seen once. In regard to this clone: Its antigen is not known. The junction and the germline gene differ at one end; a read error may be behind it.

Sequencing was done on a sample of naive CD8+ T cells sorted from blood. The chain carries TRBV7-7 and TRBJ2-2, with 11 bases matching TRBD2. The TCR comes from a man younger than 40 in good health. CDR3: CASSPGLAGTGELFF. The CDR3, as DNA: TGTGCTAGCAGTCCCGGACTAGCGGGCACCGGGGAGCTGTTTTTT.